These T cell receptor beta chains were read from a single sample in a study of CD8+ T cells in alopecia areata. Only in-frame clones appear in the TCRdb table, and some are missing; sequencing was by immunoSEQ multiplex PCR. This table holds approximately 99,000 clones, around 59% found once. The source material was CD8+ T cells sorted from blood. These receptors were taken from a human donor in good health. The CDR3 runs from the conserved cysteine through the conserved F or W.

V	J	CDR3
TRBV23-1	TRBJ2-3	CACGGYFRNTQYF
TRBV7-2	TRBJ1-1	CASSPGYTEAFF
TRBV7-9	TRBJ1-2	CASSPLPSAAGYTF
TRBV4-2	TRBJ1-1	CASSQDPALMNTEAFF
TRBV5-6	TRBJ2-7	CASSLVLDSYEQYF
TRBV9	TRBJ2-5	CASSVGNGGTIQETQYF
TRBV6-1	TRBJ2-7	CASSERGTGGSYEQYF
TRBV7-9	TRBJ2-7	CASSLATGLSSYEQYF
TRBV28	TRBJ1-2	CASSLSTVVREDGYTF
TRBV30	TRBJ1-1	CAWSSEGGTEAFF
TRBV5-6	TRBJ1-1	CASSLAPKVMNTEAFF
TRBV4-1	TRBJ1-2	CASSQGVAAAVYGYTF
TRBV29-1	TRBJ1-2	CSTGAEANLNYGYTF
TRBV2	TRBJ2-3	CASIQGGRTDTQYF
TRBV29-1	TRBJ1-1	CSVDRPEDGGNTEAFF
TRBV4-3	TRBJ2-5	CASSQYFMETQYF
TRBV19	TRBJ2-7	CASSGPGVEQYF
TRBV19	TRBJ2-2	CASSLGDREITGELFF
TRBV2	TRBJ2-2	CAGGNPGELFF
TRBV9	TRBJ2-7	CASSLSGQGLEQYF
TRBV6-5	TRBJ2-2	CASSRAGELFF
TRBV13	TRBJ1-1	CASSSGQEGTEAFF
TRBV9	TRBJ1-2	CASSVDVDYGYTF
TRBV27	TRBJ1-2	CASSSPRVAPYDYTF
TRBV29-1	TRBJ2-5	CSVEDRGRFETQYF
TRBV7-7	TRBJ2-7	CASSLGQGAYEQYF
TRBV4-1	TRBJ2-3	CASSQGASGSTDTQYF
TRBV6-1	TRBJ1-1	CASSEDRDSNTEAFF
TRBV29-1	TRBJ2-7	CSVEARDRSSYEQYF
TRBV27	TRBJ1-5	CASSGTGNMGNQPQHF
TRBV13	TRBJ2-7	CASSGGQGIEQYF
TRBV2	TRBJ1-5	CASSEGRINQPQHF
TRBV7-9	TRBJ2-2	CASSRRVTSTGELFF
TRBV14	TRBJ2-1	CASSLGRGAYNEQFF
TRBV28	TRBJ1-2	CASSPYLLGTRSLKNGYTF
TRBV15	TRBJ1-2	CATSRDRTNYGYTF
TRBV13	TRBJ1-4	CASSSPRDNLVF
TRBV5-4	TRBJ2-7	CASSPGSSYEQYF
TRBV9	TRBJ2-3	CASSVDYRRADTQYF
TRBV6-4	TRBJ2-3	CASSEVSGSTDTQYF
TRBV5-1	TRBJ2-3	CASSGEAGSSTDTQYF
TRBV7-6	TRBJ2-7	CASSPLTGAYEQYF
TRBV11-2	TRBJ2-3	CASSLVFWPSGTDTQYF
TRBV5-6	TRBJ1-2	CASSGTGGAAFYGYTF
TRBV29-1	TRBJ1-2	CSVPLPFGYGYTF
TRBV15	TRBJ1-5	CATSSAPRGDQPQHF
TRBV6-5	TRBJ2-2	CASSPLSSPGELFF
TRBV6-6	TRBJ2-3	CASGGQGADTQYF
TRBV7-3	TRBJ2-2	CASSLIAGLGELFF
TRBV19	TRBJ1-2	CASSIDFYGYTF
TRBV7-2	TRBJ2-3	CASSLVWPLDTQYF
TRBV2	TRBJ2-3	CASSEEGGSTDTQYF
TRBV5-6	TRBJ2-3	CASSADPGGTDTQYF
TRBV19	TRBJ2-7	CASSLSLTSGYEQYF
TRBV6-1	TRBJ1-5	CASSGAPGQGNQPQHF
TRBV7-9	TRBJ1-2	CASSFGTDYGYTF
TRBV25-1	TRBJ2-5	CASSGGAIETQYF
TRBV15	TRBJ1-1	CATSRDHGQPEAFF
TRBV30	TRBJ1-2	CAWRDRGIGGYTF
TRBV5-1	TRBJ1-1	CASSLPTNTEAFF